What follows is one T cell receptor (beta chain) and its context. The antigen is unknown. This sample is drawn from a study of T cells after yellow fever vaccination. In the study overall: Preparation of fractions with low cell numbers was performed using SMART-Seq v4 Ultra Low Input. Study-wide points: Clonotypes found in both CD4 and CD8 compartments made up a small share. The secondary response was weaker but peaked faster, day 5 versus 15.

TCRdb fed the 5' RACE reads into MiXCR, producing one record per CDR3 protein. The sample comprises some 550,000 distinct CDR3 sequences, approximately 21% of which are singletons, and approximately 15% rests with the top ten. Trimming at V came to 4 bases and at J to 5 bases, leaving 11 bases not matched to a gene. The CDR3 consists of 17 residues. Looked up from germline, CDR1 is MGHRA and CDR2 is YSYEKL. Sample: PBMCs, taken 15 days after the yellow fever booster vaccination. The gene calls are TRBV4-1 and TRBJ2-2; TRBD1 matches at 9 bases. The receptor's source is a man aged 30-40 years who received the YFV17D yellow fever vaccine. The CDR3 nucleotides read TGCGCCAGCAGCCTGGGGACAGGGAGGTTTTCAACCGGGGAGCTGTTTTTT. It yields the protein CASSLGTGRFSTGELFF.